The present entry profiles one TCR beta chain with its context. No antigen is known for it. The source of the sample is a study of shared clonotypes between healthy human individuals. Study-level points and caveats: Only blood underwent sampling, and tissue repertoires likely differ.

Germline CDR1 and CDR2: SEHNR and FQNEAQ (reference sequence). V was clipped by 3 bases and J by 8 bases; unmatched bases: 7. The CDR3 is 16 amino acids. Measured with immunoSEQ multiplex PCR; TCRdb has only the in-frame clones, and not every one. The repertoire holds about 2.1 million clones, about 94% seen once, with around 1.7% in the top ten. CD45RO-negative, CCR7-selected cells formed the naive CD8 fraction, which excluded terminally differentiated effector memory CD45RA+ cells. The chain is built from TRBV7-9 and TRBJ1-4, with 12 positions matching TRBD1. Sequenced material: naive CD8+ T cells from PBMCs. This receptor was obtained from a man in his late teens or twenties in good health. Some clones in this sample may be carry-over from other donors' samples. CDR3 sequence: CASSLGTGGWGEKLFF. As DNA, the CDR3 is TGTGCCAGCAGCTTGGGGACAGGGGGCTGGGGCGAAAAACTGTTTTTT.